The 24 T cell receptor beta chains listed next were all sequenced from one sample in a study of post-analysis software for immune sequencing data. Study outcomes and limitations: Patients carried 5 or 6 TRBV segments more frequently than controls did, and TRBV5-6, TRBV5-1 and TRBV20-1 were among them.

What these receptors recognize is not known. Built from TCR beta cDNA, the libraries had unique molecular identifiers in them. TCRdb re-analysed the PCR reads in MiXCR, keeping a single row per CDR3 protein. This table has 350,000 to 450,000 distinct CDR3 sequences, 30% to 45% appearing once. Sequenced material: blood. These receptors were taken from a girl aged 2-10 years with multiple sclerosis.

The gene calls are TRBV6-6 and TRBJ2-6; D remains unclear. The V and J ends lost 1 base and 2 bases respectively, with 9 bases between them. This CDR3 has 16 residues. Germline V gene sequence: CDR1 MNHNY, CDR2 SVGAGI (reference sequence). CDR3 bases: TGTGCCAGCAGTTACTTAGGCCACACTGGGGCCAACGTCCTGACTTTC. As protein: CASSYLGHTGANVLTF.

This clonotype has ten or more counts. V usage is TRBV12-3 or TRBV12-4 and J usage is TRBJ2-1, with 7 bases identical to TRBD1. After removal of 1 base from V and 2 bases from J, the junction contained 2 bases not matched to a gene. The CDR3 consists of 15 residues. The CDR3 region is CASSLDRGPYNEQFF. CDR3 DNA: TGTGCCAGCAGTTTAGACAGGGGACCCTACAATGAGCAGTTCTTC.

The V call is TRBV7-3, the J call TRBJ2-2; 11 bases align to TRBD2. CDR1 is SGHTA and CDR2 is FQGTGA in the germline V gene. J gave up 3 bases and V 5 bases, and 11 bases lay outside the gene matches. The CDR3 extends over 18 amino acids. CDR3 in amino acids: CASSTLPSGRYDTGELFF. In DNA, the CDR3 is TGTGCCAGCAGCACCCTGCCTAGCGGGAGGTACGACACCGGGGAGCTGTTTTTT.

The chain uses TRBV24-1 and TRBJ2-1; D call uncertain. CDR3 size: 14 residues. CDR1 and CDR2 from the germline V gene are KGHDR and SFDVKD. V lost 3 bases, J lost 4 bases, and 9 bases lay in between. CDR3 in DNA: TGTGCCACCAGTGATGGCCTAGATTACAATGAGCAGTTCTTC. Protein sequence: CATSDGLDYNEQFF.

The chain joins TRBV5-5 to TRBJ2-2, with D perhaps being TRBD1 or TRBD2 (5 bases each). Germline V CDR1 and CDR2: SGHKS, YYEKEE (reference sequence). V dropped 2 bases and J dropped 1 base, with 6 bases sitting between them. The CDR3 spans 14 residues. CDR3 DNA: TGTGCCAGCAGCTTTGGGGGGAACACCGGGGAGCTGTTTTTT. Its translation is CASSFGGNTGELFF.

The chain recombines TRBV6-5 with TRBJ2-7; no firm D call. Looked up from germline, CDR1 is MNHEY and CDR2 is SVGAGI. The CDR3 covers 13 residues. V gave up 6 bases and J gave up 2 bases, with 11 bases separating them. DNA for the CDR3: TGTGCCAGCAGCCAAGAATTTACCTACGAGCAGTACTTC. This translates into CASSQEFTYEQYF.

This chain connects TRBV5-6 to TRBJ2-3; the D is unclear. Germline values: CDR1 SGHDT, CDR2 YYEEEE. V was pared by 1 base and J by 0 bases, with 9 bases between. The CDR3 totals 15 residues. In DNA, the CDR3 is TGTGCCAGCAGCTTGCTTGTGTATAGCACAGATACGCAGTATTTT. Translation gives CASSLLVYSTDTQYF.

The rearrangement joins TRBV9 to TRBJ2-1; the D gene could be TRBD1 or TRBD2 (5 bases each). There are 14 residues in the CDR3. V was shortened by 0 bases and J by 7 bases, with 11 bases between the two germline ends. The V gene's germline CDR1 is SGDLS and CDR2 YYNGEE. In DNA form, the CDR3 reads TGTGCCAGCAGCGTAGAGGGGACGGGTAATGAGCAGTTCTTC. Its protein is CASSVEGTGNEQFF. Complete variable domain (other parts from reference TRBV9 and TRBJ2-1): DSGVTQTPKHLITATGQRVTLRCSPRSGDLSVYWYQQSLDQGLQFLIQYYNGEERAKGNILERFSAQQFPDLHSELNLSSLELGDSALYFCASSVEGTGNEQFFGPGTRLTVL.

The CDR3 is CASSSARGFQGSGTDTQYF. For the CDR3, the DNA is TGTGCCAGCAGCTCCGCAAGGGGGTTTCAGGGTTCTGGCACAGATACGCAGTATTTT. This rearrangement joins TRBV5-5 to TRBJ2-3, with a weak D call TRBD1 (6 bases). CDR1 SGHKS and CDR2 YYEKEE come from the germline V gene (reference sequence). The CDR3 covers 19 residues. V was cut by 3 bases and J by 1 base, with 24 bases left in between.

The chain carries TRBV29-1 and TRBJ2-5, with a tentative D call TRBD1 (5 bases). Germline CDR1 reads SQVTM; CDR2 reads ANQGSEA. The CDR3 is made up of 13 amino acids. Between the trimmed V and J ends, which lost 3 bases and 1 base, there was a span of 9 bases. For the CDR3, the DNA is TGCAGCGTTGAGAGACAGCCCCAAGAGACCCAGTACTTC. This encodes CSVERQPQETQYF.

This sequence joins TRBV28 and TRBJ2-6; D is uncertain. Per germline, CDR1 MDHEN and CDR2 SYDVKM. The V and J ends lost 5 bases and 2 bases respectively, with 10 bases between them. The CDR3 totals 15 residues. This CDR3 is CASSPAPPGANVLTF. In DNA, the CDR3 is TGTGCCAGCAGTCCCGCCCCACCTGGGGCCAACGTCCTGACTTTC.

V gene TRBV7-3 combines with J gene TRBJ2-5, with D maybe TRBD1 (6 bases). Trimming took 2 bases from V and 5 from J, leaving 15 bases between them. CDR1 is SGHTA, CDR2 FQGTGA, per germline. CDR3 size: 15 residues. The CDR3, as DNA: TGTGCCAGCAGCTTACAAGGGATCCAGGGGGAGACCCAGTACTTC. This sequence encodes CASSLQGIQGETQYF.

This clonotype has more than one count but fewer than ten. The rearrangement joins TRBV5-1 to TRBJ1-1, with TRBD1 identical over 8 bases. The germline CDR1 and CDR2 sequences are SGHRS and YFSETQ. This CDR3 spans 16 amino acids. V was pared by 0 bases and J by 4 bases, with 8 bases of the junction left unmatched. The CDR3 nucleotides read TGCGCCAGCAGCTTGGGCCAGGGGGCGCAGATCACTGAAGCTTTCTTT. Its translation: CASSLGQGAQITEAFF.

On this clonotype itself: Given a much more abundant clone one base away, this may be a read error. This chain joins TRBV27 and TRBJ2-1; D is unclear. The V gene's germline CDR1 is MNHEY and CDR2 SMNVEV (reference sequence). The CDR3 covers 14 residues. The CDR3 DNA reads TGTGCCAGCAGTTCTCTTACAGCCTACAATGAGCGGTTCTTC. It translates to CASSSLTAYNERFF.

The chain links TRBV7-9 to TRBJ1-2; no definite D call. The CDR3 sequence is 16 residues long. Per germline, CDR1 SEHNR and CDR2 FQNEAQ (reference sequence). With 0 bases removed from V and 2 bases from J, the gap between germline ends came to 13 bases. CDR3 in amino acids: CASSLAGTGGNYGYTF. The CDR3 DNA reads TGTGCCAGCAGCTTAGCGGGAACCGGAGGGAACTATGGCTACACCTTC.

This clonotype was counted between two and nine times. Without the conserved terminal phenylalanine or tryptophan, this CDR3 likely stems from a read error. This chain uses TRBV11-2 with TRBJ2-4; TRBD1 might be the D (6 bases). Germline-derived CDR1 and CDR2 are SGHAT and FQNNGV. Trimming removed 2 bases from V and 7 bases from J, with 12 bases in between. The CDR3 totals 14 residues. Here the CDR3 DNA reads TGTGCCAGCAGCTTAAACCTCGACAGGAACATTCAGTACTTA. Its protein is CASSLNLDRNIQYL.

CDR3 sequence (DNA): TGTGCCAGCAGTTTTTACAGGGAGGCCCACGAGCAGTACTTC. It encodes CASSFYREAHEQYF. V and J are TRBV6-2 or TRBV6-3 and TRBJ2-7; D is tentatively TRBD1 or TRBD2 (6 bases each). Germline V CDR1 and CDR2: MNHEY, SVGEGT. The length of the CDR3 is 14 residues. Deletions cut 4 bases from V and 5 bases from J, with 15 bases between.

The genes are TRBV20-1 and TRBJ1-1; D might be TRBD1 (6 bases). This CDR3 is 14 amino acids long. Germline V gene data show CDR1 as DFQATT and CDR2 as SNEGSKA (reference sequence). V was clipped by 0 bases and J by 4 bases, with 12 bases between them. The CDR3 sequence is CSARDLQGVTEAFF. The CDR3 nucleotides read TGCAGTGCTAGAGATTTACAGGGAGTCACTGAAGCTTTCTTT.

This clonotype was found a few times. The V call is TRBV29-1, the J call TRBJ1-2; D is uncertain. The length of the CDR3 is 12 residues. V was clipped by 5 bases and J by 4 bases, with 11 bases between them. The germline CDR1 and CDR2 sequences are SQVTM and ANQGSEA. Written as DNA, the CDR3 is TGCAGCGTTCCTTCGGGGTTCTATGGCTACACCTTC. Translating gives CSVPSGFYGYTF.

The V gene is TRBV5-1, the J gene TRBJ1-1; TRBD1 matches 7 bases. The V gene end was trimmed by 0 bases and the J gene end by 4 bases; junction bases not matched to a gene: 3. This CDR3 has 14 residues. Germline loops: CDR1 SGHRS, CDR2 YFSETQ. The DNA for the CDR3 is TGCGCCAGCAGCTTGGACAGGGGTGCCACTGAAGCTTTCTTT. The encoded protein is CASSLDRGATEAFF.

This sequence joins TRBV2 and TRBJ2-1; no definite D call. Per germline, CDR1 SNHLY and CDR2 FYNNEI. The CDR3 has 13 residues. Trimming stripped 4 bases from V and 3 bases from J, with 7 bases between. CDR3 amino acids: CASSVLNYNEQFF. The CDR3 DNA reads as TGTGCCAGCAGTGTTCTGAACTACAATGAGCAGTTCTTC.

The gene calls are TRBV6-5 and TRBJ2-5; D may be TRBD1 or TRBD2 (5 bases each). The CDR3 contains 13 residues. V dropped 3 bases and J dropped 5 bases, with 10 bases sitting between them. Germline loops: CDR1 MNHEY, CDR2 SVGAGI. CDR3 in amino acids: CASSYRDDETQYF. In DNA, the CDR3 is TGTGCCAGCAGTTATAGGGACGACGAGACCCAGTACTTC.

The rearrangement uses TRBV6-5 and TRBJ1-2, with D unclear. Germline V gene data show CDR1 as MNHEY and CDR2 as SVGAGI. V lost 8 bases to trimming and J lost 4 bases, with 14 bases between them. This CDR3 has 13 residues. The CDR3 here is CASLRAESYGYTF. The CDR3 region has the DNA TGTGCCAGCCTCCGTGCGGAAAGCTATGGCTACACCTTC.

The chain couples TRBV28 to TRBJ2-3, with D tentatively TRBD1 or TRBD2 (5 bases each). The V gene lost 3 bases and the J gene lost 1 base, with 20 bases spanning the gap. The CDR3 totals 18 residues. Germline V CDR1 and CDR2: MDHEN, SYDVKM. The CDR3 spells CASSLSGLSPDGTDTQYF. The CDR3 DNA sequence: TGTGCCAGCAGTTTGTCGGGGCTCAGTCCCGATGGCACAGATACGCAGTATTTT.